The next 19 T cell receptor beta chains were all read from a single sample in a study of T cells in Graves' hyperthyroidism and ophthalmopathy. Amplified TCR beta CDR3 regions derived from RNA transcripts. Carried out on the TCR CDR3, a first-round RT-PCR used the HTBI primer set. MiXCR was run by TCRdb on the multiplex PCR reads, yielding one entry per CDR3 protein. This table holds around 300,000 distinct CDR3 sequences, around 20% found once. The sample taken for sequencing was blood. The receptors derive from a man over 45 with Graves' ophthalmopathy.

This clonotype has more than one count but fewer than ten. The chain is built from TRBV28 and TRBJ2-7, with 7 bases fitting TRBD1. The J segment lost 5 bases and the V segment lost 3 bases, leaving 7 bases of the junction unmatched. Germline V CDR1 and CDR2: MDHEN, SYDVKM. The CDR3 covers 14 residues. The CDR3 DNA reads TGTGCCAGCAGTTTTTCGAGGGGGCTGGACGAGCAGTACTTC. Translated, it gives CASSFSRGLDEQYF.

The chain recombines TRBV5-1 with TRBJ2-5; 8 bases agree with TRBD1. V was clipped by 4 bases and J by 4 bases; unmatched bases: 6. The CDR3 runs to 14 residues. Germline CDR1 reads SGHRS; CDR2 reads YFSETQ. This CDR3 is CASSTGQGRETQYF. The DNA for the CDR3 is TGCGCCAGCAGCACAGGACAGGGACGAGAGACCCAGTACTTC.

This clonotype was counted only a few times. CDR3 region: CASGTRPGTGELFF. CDR3 bases: TGTGCCAGCGGTACCAGACCGGGGACCGGGGAGCTGTTTTTT. This chain uses TRBV27 with TRBJ2-2; TRBD2 might be the D (5 bases). This CDR3 spans 14 amino acids. V dropped 8 bases and J dropped 5 bases, with 15 bases sitting between them. Looked up from germline, CDR1 is MNHEY and CDR2 is SMNVEV (reference sequence).

The CDR3 spells CASSPQGLVYNEQFF. CDR3 DNA sequence: TGTGCCAGCAGCCCTCAGGGACTAGTCTACAATGAGCAGTTCTTC. V is TRBV14 and J is TRBJ2-1, with 8 bases matching TRBD2. The V segment lost 4 bases and the J segment 3 bases; nucleotides outside the gene matches: 5. CDR3 length equals 15 residues. Germline V CDR1 and CDR2: SGHDN, FVKESK.

The sample holds many counts of this clonotype. The V and J genes are TRBV28 and TRBJ2-1; 9 positions match TRBD1. Germline V lookup: CDR1 MDHEN, CDR2 SYDVKM. This CDR3 has 17 amino acids. The ends lost 6 bases at V and 5 bases at J; junction bases unmatched: 14. This CDR3 is CASSRDREAFRDNEQFF. In nucleotides, the CDR3 is TGTGCCAGCAGCCGGGACAGGGAAGCTTTCCGGGACAATGAGCAGTTCTTC.

This clonotype occurred many times. This chain joins TRBV28 and TRBJ2-1, with TRBD2 matching over 11 bases. V gave up 5 bases and J gave up 0 bases; unmatched junction bases: 15. The CDR3 has 20 residues. CDR1 MDHEN and CDR2 SYDVKM come from the germline V gene. CDR3 nucleotides: TGTGCCAGCAGTAATCGTCTTGGACTAGCGGGTACGAGCTCCTACAATGAGCAGTTCTTC. Translating gives CASSNRLGLAGTSSYNEQFF.

This clonotype was seen many times. The chain links TRBV12-3 or TRBV12-4 to TRBJ2-5, with D possibly TRBD2 on 6 matching bases. The CDR3 has 13 amino acids. V was cut by 5 bases and J by 7 bases, with 14 bases left in between. The CDR3 here is CASSEGLPATQYF. The DNA for the CDR3 is TGTGCCAGCAGTGAGGGACTCCCAGCGACCCAGTACTTC.

Many counts were recorded for this clonotype. The CDR3 region has the DNA TGCAGTGCTAGAGATGCTCGACGAACCCCATTGAACACTGAAGCTTTCTTT. Its translation: CSARDARRTPLNTEAFF. The genes are TRBV20-1 and TRBJ1-1; D remains unclear. CDR3 length: 17 amino acids. CDR1 DFQATT and CDR2 SNEGSKA come from the germline V gene (reference sequence). Trimming shortened V by 0 bases and J by 0 bases, and 17 bases separated the two germline ends.

This clonotype was recorded many times. The chain has TRBV2 and TRBJ2-7; D possibly corresponds to TRBD1 (7 bases). The V gene lost 7 bases and the J gene lost 7 bases, with 20 bases spanning the gap. This CDR3 has 14 amino acids. Germline-derived CDR1 and CDR2 are SNHLY and FYNNEI. Here the CDR3 DNA reads TGTGCCAGCACCGAAGGCAGGGGGGCAAGGGAGCAGTACTTC. Its translation is CASTEGRGAREQYF. The full variable domain, with the rest looked up from reference TRBV2 and TRBJ2-7, is EPEVTQTPSHQVTQMGQEVILRCVPISNHLYFYWYRQILGQKVEFLVSFYNNEISEKSEIFDDQFSVERPDGSNFTLKIRSTKLEDSAMYFCASTEGRGAREQYFGPGTRLTVT.

This clonotype was observed a few times. The chain couples TRBV28 to TRBJ2-4; tentatively, D is TRBD2 (5 bases). This CDR3 spans 15 amino acids. The germline CDR1 and CDR2 sequences are MDHEN and SYDVKM. The germline V and J ends were trimmed by 2 bases and 0 bases, with 8 bases remaining between them. The CDR3: CASSLAGLAKNIQYF. CDR3 sequence (DNA): TGTGCCAGCAGTTTAGCGGGTCTAGCCAAAAACATTCAGTACTTC.

This clonotype was detected many times. The chain combines TRBV20-1 with TRBJ1-1; 11 nucleotides line up with TRBD1. The V and J ends lost 0 bases and 1 base, in that order; junction bases with no gene match: 10. This CDR3 is built from 18 residues. Germline V gene sequence: CDR1 DFQATT, CDR2 SNEGSKA (reference sequence). The CDR3 DNA sequence: TGCAGTGCTAGAGACACATACTCGGACAGGGGGCCGAACACTGAAGCTTTCTTT. Its translation is CSARDTYSDRGPNTEAFF.

The chain links TRBV5-1 to TRBJ2-1; D may be TRBD1 (6 bases). V was clipped by 2 bases and J by 3 bases, with 15 bases between them. The CDR3 runs to 16 residues. The germline V gene encodes CDR1 SGHRS and CDR2 YFSETQ. The CDR3 loop reads CASSFLPGHRYNEQFF. CDR3 sequence (DNA): TGCGCCAGCAGCTTCCTCCCGGGACACCGCTACAATGAGCAGTTCTTC. Supplemented by reference TRBV5-1 and TRBJ2-1, the full variable domain reads KAGVTQTPRYLIKTRGQQVTLSCSPISGHRSVSWYQQTPGQGLQFLFEYFSETQRNKGNFPGRFSGRQFSNSRSEMNVSTLELGDSALYLCASSFLPGHRYNEQFFGPGTRLTVL.

This clonotype occurred many times. V gene TRBV27 combines with J gene TRBJ2-1, with 8 bases lining up with TRBD2. J gave up 6 bases and V 6 bases, and 10 bases lay outside the gene matches. Germline CDR1 MNHEY, CDR2 SMNVEV (reference sequence). The CDR3 runs 15 residues. As DNA, the CDR3 is TGTGCCAGCAGACAAGGACTAGCAGGAGGCAATGAGCAGTTCTTC. Residues: CASRQGLAGGNEQFF.

This clonotype was found many times. This chain joins TRBV10-1 and TRBJ2-7; D could derive from TRBD1 or TRBD2 (5 bases each). The CDR3 spans 13 residues. The V and J ends lost 6 bases and 5 bases respectively, with 14 bases between them. Germline V gives CDR1 WNHNN, CDR2 SYGVQD (reference sequence). This chain's CDR3 is CASSGTLGDEQYF. CDR3 DNA sequence: TGCGCCAGCAGCGGCACCCTGGGGGACGAGCAGTACTTC.

The genes are TRBV7-9 and TRBJ2-5; 7 bases are a match to TRBD1. V gave up 2 bases and J gave up 4 bases; unmatched junction bases: 16. The CDR3 contains 18 residues. From germline, CDR1 is SEHNR and CDR2 FQNEAQ (reference sequence). For the CDR3, the DNA is TGTGCCAGCAGCTTATCGTCTGGTGGAGACAGGGCAAGAGAGACCCAGTACTTC. Translation gives CASSLSSGGDRARETQYF.

The gene calls are TRBV19 and TRBJ1-5, with unresolved D. Germline values: CDR1 LNHDA, CDR2 SQIVND (reference sequence). The CDR3 runs 15 residues. The V end lost 7 bases, the J end lost 6 bases, and 19 bases lay between the germline ends. The CDR3 DNA reads as TGTGCCAGTAACGCGGACCTGAACCTGGCTCAGCCCCAGCATTTT. Its protein product is CASNADLNLAQPQHF. Together with reference TRBV19 and TRBJ1-5, the CDR3 gives the full variable domain: DGGITQSPKYLFRKEGQNVTLSCEQNLNHDAMYWYRQDPGQGLRLIYYSQIVNDFQKGDIAEGYSVSREKKESFPLTVTSAQKNPTAFYLCASNADLNLAQPQHFGDGTRLSIL.

The chain joins TRBV5-1 to TRBJ2-5, with D possibly matching TRBD2 (6 bases). The CDR3 has 14 amino acids. Trimming left V 4 bases short and J 2 bases short, with 12 bases between. Germline V gene sequence: CDR1 SGHRS, CDR2 YFSETQ. CDR3 protein: CASSTGLLQETQYF. DNA of the CDR3: TGCGCCAGCAGCACGGGACTTCTACAAGAGACCCAGTACTTC. Complete variable domain (other parts from reference TRBV5-1 and TRBJ2-5): KAGVTQTPRYLIKTRGQQVTLSCSPISGHRSVSWYQQTPGQGLQFLFEYFSETQRNKGNFPGRFSGRQFSNSRSEMNVSTLELGDSALYLCASSTGLLQETQYFGPGTRLLVL.

The V and J genes are TRBV11-2 and TRBJ2-7; D is ambiguous. This CDR3 has 16 residues. V lost 5 bases to trimming and J lost 6 bases, with 23 bases between them. Germline loops: CDR1 SGHAT, CDR2 FQNNGV. The CDR3 region has the DNA TGTGCCAGCAGCCGAACCGACTCACCCTCCATTGGCGAGCAGTACTTC. As protein: CASSRTDSPSIGEQYF.

This clonotype has at least ten counts. The chain carries TRBV7-2 and TRBJ2-5; no clear D. Looked up from germline, CDR1 is SGHTA and CDR2 is FQGNSA. This CDR3 spans 13 amino acids. Trimming left V 8 bases short and J 5 bases short, with 15 bases between. The CDR3 spells CASRGGSEETQYF. The CDR3 DNA sequence: TGTGCCAGCCGTGGCGGTTCCGAGGAGACCCAGTACTTC.